The 26 T cell receptor beta chains in this list originate from one sample, sequenced in a study of naive and memory T cell subsets. Study findings and constraints: Possibly reflecting memory cells re-expressing CD45RA, a few larger clonotypes occurred in naive repertoires, especially CD8.

These TCRs' antigens remain unknown. Both TRBC1 and TRBC2 were covered by a beta constant-region primer of two equimolar oligonucleotides. The ligated cDNA underwent four PCR rounds using SP2 and nested alpha and beta constant-region primers. TCRdb analysed the UMI-ligation and nested PCR reads with MiXCR anew, one entry per CDR3 protein. The sample holds 99,000 or so distinct CDR3 sequences, about 15% seen once. Input material: naive CD8+ T cells from blood. The receptors here all came from a human donor in good health.

The genes are TRBV9 and TRBJ1-2; D gene uncertain. Germline V gene lookup returns CDR1 SGDLS and CDR2 YYNGEE. V lost 0 bases to trimming and J lost 7 bases, with 13 bases between them. The CDR3 loop spans 14 amino acids. The CDR3 sequence: CASSVATRAAGYTF. CDR3 coding DNA: TGTGCCAGCAGCGTAGCTACAAGGGCGGCTGGCTACACCTTC.

This chain joins TRBV13 and TRBJ2-5; D is possibly TRBD2 (5 bases). The germline V gene encodes CDR1 PRHDT and CDR2 FYEKMQ (reference sequence). The CDR3 consists of 14 residues. V lost 5 bases and J 0 bases, leaving 10 bases between the germline ends. The CDR3: CASSTTTYQETQYF. CDR3 bases: TGTGCCAGCAGCACGACTACCTACCAAGAGACCCAGTACTTC.

This clonotype appeared a few times. This chain links TRBV5-1 with TRBJ1-1, with D hard to call. The CDR3 is 12 residues long. Trimming pared 4 bases from V and 10 bases from J, leaving 14 bases between. Germline V gene lookup returns CDR1 SGHRS and CDR2 YFSETQ. As DNA, the CDR3 is TGCGCCAGCAGCATCGACTACGATCGAGCTTTCTTT. It translates to CASSIDYDRAFF.

The chain has TRBV12-3 or TRBV12-4 and TRBJ2-6; D gene unclear. V was pared by 2 bases and J by 0 bases, with 8 bases between. The CDR3 consists of 16 residues. The CDR3 coding sequence is TGTGCCAGCAGTTTACCTACAGCCTCTGGGGCCAACGTCCTGACTTTC. It is translated as CASSLPTASGANVLTF.

This clonotype was counted only a few times. CDR3 sequence (DNA): TGCAGTGCTAGAATCCTAGCGGGAGTATATCCCCAAGAGACCCAGTACTTC. Translated: CSARILAGVYPQETQYF. The V gene is TRBV20-1, the J gene TRBJ2-5, with 10 bases lining up with TRBD2. Germline V gives CDR1 DFQATT, CDR2 SNEGSKA (reference sequence). Trimming cost V 2 bases and J 1 base; bases outside gene matches: 10. The CDR3 extends over 17 amino acids.

The chain is built from TRBV7-9 and TRBJ1-1; D might be TRBD1 (6 bases). Deletions cut 5 bases from V and 1 base from J, with 17 bases between. The V gene's germline CDR1 is SEHNR and CDR2 FQNEAQ (reference sequence). This CDR3 contains 16 residues. The CDR3: CASSVYSGQSNTEAFF. CDR3 in DNA: TGTGCCAGCAGCGTATATTCCGGACAGTCGAACACTGAAGCTTTCTTT.

The rearrangement uses TRBV10-3 and TRBJ1-2, with D hard to call. This CDR3 contains 14 residues. Trimming stripped 0 bases from V and 0 bases from J, with 5 bases between. Germline-derived CDR1 and CDR2 are ENHRY and SYGVKD. The DNA for the CDR3 is TGTGCCATCAGTGAGTCCAAAACTAACTATGGCTACACCTTC. Protein product: CAISESKTNYGYTF.

This chain connects TRBV12-3 or TRBV12-4 to TRBJ2-2; TRBD2 matches at 9 bases. Germline trimming cut 5 bases from V and 7 bases from J; bases unmatched to any gene: 8. The CDR3 loop spans 15 amino acids. The CDR3 DNA is TGTGCCAGCAGTCTTTCTGGCGGGAGGGTCGGGGAGCTGTTTTTT. This codes for CASSLSGGRVGELFF.

The chain carries TRBV18 and TRBJ2-5; D is possibly TRBD1 or TRBD2 (5 bases each). Trimming pared 6 bases from V and 2 bases from J, leaving 10 bases between. This CDR3 region has 13 residues. Per germline, CDR1 KGHSH and CDR2 LQKENI. CDR3: CASSEGLQETQYF. In DNA form, the CDR3 reads TGTGCCAGCTCTGAGGGGCTGCAAGAGACCCAGTACTTC.

This clonotype was observed once. Being one base from a much bigger clone, this may be a read error. This rearrangement joins TRBV13 to TRBJ1-1; D gene unclear. There are 12 residues in the CDR3. V lost 6 bases and J 1 base, leaving 6 bases between the germline ends. Germline V lookup: CDR1 PRHDT, CDR2 FYEKMQ (reference sequence). CDR3: CASRLWNTEAFF. The DNA for the CDR3 is TGTGCCAGCAGATTATGGAACACTGAAGCTTTCTTT.

This chain links TRBV9 with TRBJ1-2; D remains ambiguous. Germline V gene lookup returns CDR1 SGDLS and CDR2 YYNGEE. The CDR3 consists of 12 residues. Trimming pared 3 bases from V and 8 bases from J, leaving 11 bases between. The CDR3 protein is CASSDESLGYTF. In DNA form, the CDR3 reads TGTGCCAGCAGCGACGAGAGCTTAGGCTACACCTTC.

This clonotype was observed a handful of times. The gene calls are TRBV12-3 or TRBV12-4 and TRBJ2-1; TRBD2 is a possible D gene (5 bases). This CDR3 has 12 residues. Trimming took off 2 bases at V and 10 bases at J, with 9 bases between the two ends. This chain's CDR3 is CASSLRGEEQFF. The CDR3 nucleotides read TGTGCCAGCAGTTTACGTGGGGAGGAGCAGTTCTTC.

This chain links TRBV12-3 or TRBV12-4 with TRBJ1-5; no definite D call. V was trimmed by 6 bases and J by 3 bases, leaving 12 bases between them. The CDR3 runs to 14 residues. In DNA form, the CDR3 reads TGTGCCAGCAGACACTCGGGATCCAATCAGCCCCAGCATTTT. Its translation: CASRHSGSNQPQHF.

The chain has TRBV11-2 and TRBJ2-5; D is perhaps TRBD2 (5 bases). V lost 5 bases, J lost 4 bases, and 14 bases lay in between. CDR1 and CDR2 (germline): SGHAT, FQNNGV. The CDR3 sequence is 14 residues long. In nucleotides, the CDR3 is TGTGCCAGCAGCCCACGCGCGGGTAGAGAGACCCAGTACTTC. This sequence encodes CASSPRAGRETQYF.

This clonotype was recorded a few times. The J gene is TRBJ2-1, the V gene TRBV6-4; 13 positions agree with TRBD2. The CDR3 spans 14 residues. Germline trimming cut 8 bases from V and 9 bases from J; bases unmatched to any gene: 7. Germline lookup yields CDR1 MRHNA and CDR2 SNTAGT. The CDR3 DNA reads TGTGCCAGCGGTACTAGCGGGGGGGACCGTGAGCAGTTCTTC. Protein: CASGTSGGDREQFF.

This clonotype was counted only a few times. The chain uses TRBV2 and TRBJ1-1, with D unclear. Germline lookup yields CDR1 SNHLY and CDR2 FYNNEI. The V end was cut by 9 bases, the J end by 1 base, with 9 bases between. The CDR3 runs 12 residues. This chain's CDR3 is CASLRENTEAFF. The CDR3 coding sequence is TGTGCCAGTTTAAGAGAGAACACTGAAGCTTTCTTT.

At least ten counts were recorded for this clonotype. The chain employs TRBV18 and TRBJ1-2; TRBD1 might be the D (5 bases). CDR3 size: 12 residues. Trimming cost V 7 bases and J 8 bases, with 14 bases left between them. The germline gives CDR1 KGHSH, CDR2 LQKENI. The chain's CDR3 is CASLRGTDGYTF. CDR3 in DNA: TGTGCCAGCTTACGGGGGACCGACGGCTACACCTTC. The full variable domain, completed using reference TRBV18 and TRBJ1-2, is NAGVMQNPRHLVRRRGQEARLRCSPMKGHSHVYWYRQLPEEGLKFMVYLQKENIIDESGMPKERFSAEFPKEGPSILRIQQVVRGDSAAYFCASLRGTDGYTFGSGTRLTVV.

The chain couples TRBV5-1 to TRBJ1-1; perhaps TRBD1 as D (5 bases). CDR1 is SGHRS and CDR2 is YFSETQ in the germline V gene. V dropped 0 bases and J dropped 6 bases, with 12 bases sitting between them. The CDR3 consists of 14 residues. CDR3 sequence: CASSLAGGSAEAFF. CDR3 in DNA: TGCGCCAGCAGCTTGGCTGGGGGTAGCGCTGAAGCTTTCTTT.

The chain has TRBV24-1 and TRBJ2-1; D gene unclear. Trimming pared 12 bases from V and 6 bases from J, leaving 11 bases between. This CDR3 contains 11 residues. CDR1 KGHDR and CDR2 SFDVKD come from the germline V gene. Here the CDR3 reads CAARLGNEQFF. Here the CDR3 DNA reads TGTGCCGCCCGGTTGGGCAATGAGCAGTTCTTC.

This clonotype was seen many times. The chain uses TRBV7-8 and TRBJ2-3; 9 positions match TRBD1. The CDR3 loop spans 19 amino acids. Germline V gives CDR1 SGHVS, CDR2 FQNEAQ. J lost 1 base, V lost 1 base, and 12 bases had no gene match. CDR3 sequence: CASSLGWTGEKEGTDTQYF. The DNA for the CDR3 is TGTGCCAGCAGCTTAGGTTGGACAGGGGAGAAAGAGGGCACAGATACGCAGTATTTT.

The sample holds a few counts of this clonotype. The chain joins TRBV4-3 to TRBJ2-2; 12 bases line up with TRBD2. Trimming cost V 3 bases and J 9 bases; bases outside gene matches: 11. The CDR3 contains 17 residues. The germline V gene has CDR1 LGHNA and CDR2 YSLEER. As DNA, the CDR3 is TGCGCCAGCAGCCAGGACCTAGCGGGAGGGCCAATCCGGGAGCTGTTTTTT. The encoded protein is CASSQDLAGGPIRELFF.

This clonotype has a handful of counts. The chain uses TRBV11-3 and TRBJ2-1; D remains ambiguous. The CDR3 covers 15 residues. Germline loops: CDR1 SGHNT, CDR2 YENEEA. Trimming removed 1 base at V and 4 bases at J, with 11 bases between. In nucleotides, the CDR3 is TGTGCCAGCAGCTTAGGTTTGGGGTTATACAATGAGCAGTTCTTC. Its protein product is CASSLGLGLYNEQFF.

The chain is built from TRBV9 and TRBJ2-1; D ambiguous. In germline, CDR1 is SGDLS, CDR2 YYNGEE. V was clipped by 3 bases and J by 0 bases, with 4 bases between them. This CDR3 comprises 13 residues. DNA of the CDR3: TGTGCCAGCAGCGGAAGCTCCTACAATGAGCAGTTCTTC. Protein product: CASSGSSYNEQFF. Combining the CDR3 with reference TRBV9 and TRBJ2-1 gives the whole variable domain DSGVTQTPKHLITATGQRVTLRCSPRSGDLSVYWYQQSLDQGLQFLIQYYNGEERAKGNILERFSAQQFPDLHSELNLSSLELGDSALYFCASSGSSYNEQFFGPGTRLTVL.

This clonotype was seen at least ten times. This chain uses TRBV20-1 with TRBJ2-7, with D perhaps matching TRBD1 (6 bases). V was clipped by 6 bases and J by 2 bases, with 11 bases between them. This CDR3 contains 12 residues. Germline lookup yields CDR1 DFQATT and CDR2 SNEGSKA (reference sequence). CDR3 in amino acids: CSAPRQAYEQYF. The CDR3 bases are TGCAGTGCCCCCCGACAGGCCTACGAGCAGTACTTC.

This clonotype has at least ten counts. This chain connects TRBV7-2 to TRBJ1-2; 8 nucleotides line up with TRBD1. Germline-derived CDR1 and CDR2 are SGHTA and FQGNSA. The CDR3 contains 14 residues. V was pared by 10 bases and J by 3 bases, with 10 bases of the junction left unmatched. The CDR3 nucleotides are TGTGCCACCGGGCCCGGACAGGGCTACTATGGCTACACCTTC. Protein sequence: CATGPGQGYYGYTF.

This clonotype was seen ten or more times. V usage is TRBV4-2 and J usage is TRBJ2-2; unclear D gene. Germline CDR1 reads LGHNA; CDR2 reads YNFKEQ. The CDR3 has 17 residues. Trimming took 1 base from V and 4 from J, leaving 16 bases between them. The CDR3 sequence is CASSQVNLDGFTGELFF. The CDR3 nucleotides are TGTGCCAGCAGCCAAGTTAATCTAGACGGTTTCACCGGGGAGCTGTTTTTT.